Each of the 2 T cell receptor beta chains below was sequenced from the same sample in a study of T cells in Graves' hyperthyroidism and ophthalmopathy. Amplification of TCR beta CDR3 regions was performed using RNA transcripts as template. A first-round RT-PCR of the TCR CDR3 used the HTBI primer set. MiXCR was run by TCRdb on the multiplex PCR reads, yielding one entry per CDR3 protein. In the table there are fewer than 400,000 distinct CDR3 sequences, around 25% of which are singletons. The sample was blood. The receptors here all came from a middle-aged man with Graves' hyperthyroidism.

The rearrangement links TRBV29-1 to TRBJ2-5; 12 positions agree with TRBD1. CDR1 is SQVTM and CDR2 is ANQGSEA in the germline V gene. The CDR3 sequence is 12 residues long. V was pared by 6 bases and J by 7 bases, with 3 bases of the junction left unmatched. The CDR3 sequence: CSVGQGAGTQYF. DNA of the CDR3: TGCAGCGTGGGACAGGGGGCAGGGACCCAGTACTTC.

This clonotype was observed a handful of times. This chain links TRBV12-3 or TRBV12-4 with TRBJ2-2, with D perhaps TRBD1 or TRBD2 (5 bases each). Trimming removed 3 bases from V and 7 bases from J, with 9 bases in between. CDR3 size: 13 residues. The CDR3 here is CASSFGAVGELFF. The CDR3, as DNA: TGTGCCAGCAGTTTCGGGGCAGTCGGGGAGCTGTTTTTT.